A single sample is the source of the 29 T cell receptor beta chains below, sequenced in a study of metastatic and nonmetastatic thyroid tumors. All patients were untreated before thyroid surgery. TCRdb redid the clone calls on the PCR reads using MiXCR. Of 25,000 to 30,000 clones listed, roughly 15% are singletons. Sequencing was performed on blood. Every receptor here comes from a male donor with papillary thyroid cancer or a benign thyroid nodule (not recorded which). Some clones in this sample may be carry-over from other donors' samples.

This clone was seen many times. The gene calls are TRBV5-1 and TRBJ2-5; D might be TRBD2 (6 bases). The V gene's germline CDR1 is SGHRS and CDR2 YFSETQ. V was shortened by 0 bases and J by 2 bases, with 11 bases between the two germline ends. The CDR3 is 15 amino acids. The DNA for the CDR3 is TGCGCCAGCAGCTTGGGGGCTAGCGAACAAGAGACCCAGTACTTC. It is translated as CASSLGASEQETQYF. The full variable domain, with the rest looked up from reference TRBV5-1 and TRBJ2-5, is KAGVTQTPRYLIKTRGQQVTLSCSPISGHRSVSWYQQTPGQGLQFLFEYFSETQRNKGNFPGRFSGRQFSNSRSEMNVSTLELGDSALYLCASSLGASEQETQYFGPGTRLLVL.

This clone was seen ten or more times. The chain employs TRBV5-1 and TRBJ2-2; TRBD2 matches 9 bases. V shed 7 bases, J shed 0 bases, and the junction held 4 bases outside the gene matches. The CDR3 covers 15 residues. The germline CDR1 and CDR2 sequences are SGHRS and YFSETQ. In nucleotides, the CDR3 is TGCGCCAGCTTGGCGGGAGGGACGAACACCGGGGAGCTGTTTTTT. It is translated as CASLAGGTNTGELFF.

A word on this clone: One end of the junction varies from germline; a read error may be responsible. The CDR3 DNA reads as TGCGCCAGCATCTTGGCCGATTTGGGTGCTTCCACAGATATGCAGTATTTT. This codes for CASILADLGASTDMQYF. The chain combines TRBV5-1 with TRBJ2-3; D not resolved. The germline V gene has CDR1 SGHRS and CDR2 YFSETQ. The CDR3 has 17 residues.

This clone was seen at least ten times. The chain uses TRBV7-9 and TRBJ1-5; the D gene is possibly TRBD1 (6 bases). CDR1 and CDR2 (germline): SEHNR, FQNEAQ (reference sequence). CDR3 length: 14 residues. Trimming cost V 5 bases and J 1 base, with 9 bases left between them. Here the CDR3 reads CASSQGQSNQPQHF. CDR3 coding DNA: TGTGCCAGCAGCCAGGGACAAAGCAATCAGCCCCAGCATTTT.

In its sample, this clone was seen many times. V and J are TRBV12-3 or TRBV12-4 and TRBJ2-5; 10 bases align to TRBD1. The ends lost 3 bases at V and 6 bases at J; junction bases unmatched: 4. The CDR3 consists of 14 residues. The CDR3: CASSFRDRGKTQYF. The DNA for the CDR3 is TGTGCCAGCAGTTTTAGGGACAGGGGAAAGACCCAGTACTTC.

This clone was recorded at least ten times. The chain uses TRBV7-9 and TRBJ2-7, with 7 positions matching TRBD1. The junction had 9 bases not matched to a gene; V was cut back by 5 bases and J by 5 bases. The germline V gene encodes CDR1 SEHNR and CDR2 FQNEAQ (reference sequence). This CDR3 contains 14 residues. This chain's CDR3 is CASSARRQGHEQYF. Here the CDR3 DNA reads TGTGCCAGCAGCGCCCGTAGACAGGGCCACGAGCAGTACTTC. The full variable domain, rest sourced from reference TRBV7-9 and TRBJ2-7, is DTGVSQNPRHKITKRGQNVTFRCDPISEHNRLYWYRQTLGQGPEFLTYFQNEAQLEKSRLLSDRFSAERPKGSFSTLEIQRTEQGDSAMYLCASSARRQGHEQYFGPGTRLTVT.

This chain connects TRBV20-1 to TRBJ1-6; 7 bases map to TRBD1. The CDR3 loop spans 14 amino acids. V shed 5 bases, J shed 6 bases, and the junction held 7 bases outside the gene matches. From germline, CDR1 is DFQATT and CDR2 SNEGSKA (reference sequence). The CDR3 reads CSAPPRDSNSPLHF. The DNA for the CDR3 is TGCAGTGCTCCTCCCCGGGACAGTAATTCACCCCTCCACTTT.

The V and J genes are TRBV4-1 and TRBJ2-3; D remains unclear. This CDR3 has 16 amino acids. Germline V gene data show CDR1 as MGHRA and CDR2 as YSYEKL. V lost 0 bases and J 0 bases, leaving 10 bases between the germline ends. The CDR3 bases are TGCGCCAGCAGCCAAGATAAAGACGGAAGCACAGATACGCAGTATTTT. Its protein is CASSQDKDGSTDTQYF.

This clone was recorded many times. The V gene is TRBV6-1, the J gene TRBJ2-3; the D is unclear. The ends were cut back, 6 bases at V and 2 bases at J, with 9 bases in the middle. Germline-derived CDR1 and CDR2 are MNHNS and SASEGT. CDR3 length equals 13 residues. CDR3 amino acids: CASSLFFTDTQYF. CDR3 sequence (DNA): TGTGCCAGCAGCCTCTTTTTCACAGATACGCAGTATTTT.

With respect to this clone: A much larger clone differs by one base, so this may be a read error. Here the CDR3 reads CAISRQFRVARGYTF. The CDR3 DNA reads as TGTGCCATCAGCCGGCAGTTTCGGGTGGCGCGCGGCTACACCTTC. This chain links TRBV10-3 with TRBJ1-2; no clear D gene. Germline V gives CDR1 ENHRY, CDR2 SYGVKD. The CDR3 sequence is 15 residues long. V was shortened by 6 bases and J by 8 bases, with 22 bases between the two germline ends.

This clone was observed many times. The J gene is TRBJ2-1, the V gene TRBV18; 7 nucleotides match TRBD1. This CDR3 has 16 residues. CDR1 is KGHSH and CDR2 is LQKENI in the germline V gene. The J segment lost 3 bases and the V segment lost 3 bases, leaving 8 bases of the junction unmatched. CDR3 DNA sequence: TGTGCCAGCTCACCTGGAACCGGGACAGACTACAATGAGCAGTTCTTC. Its protein is CASSPGTGTDYNEQFF.

This clone showed up many times. The chain employs TRBV6-5 and TRBJ2-4; TRBD1 agrees at 9 bases. Trimming cost V 2 bases and J 3 bases; bases outside gene matches: 2. Germline-derived CDR1 and CDR2 are MNHEY and SVGAGI. The CDR3 runs to 15 residues. This CDR3 is CASSYTTGGKNIQYF. DNA for the CDR3: TGTGCCAGCAGTTACACGACAGGGGGCAAAAACATTCAGTACTTC.

This clone was observed at least ten times. The V gene is TRBV9, the J gene TRBJ1-1, with D maybe TRBD1 (5 bases). V was clipped by 4 bases and J by 8 bases, with 18 bases between them. The CDR3 totals 14 residues. Germline V gene sequence: CDR1 SGDLS, CDR2 YYNGEE. The DNA for the CDR3 is TGTGCCAGCAGCCTAAGCCCTCGGACATTCGAAGCTTTCTTT. Its translation: CASSLSPRTFEAFF. Variable domain in full (rest from reference TRBV9 and TRBJ1-1): DSGVTQTPKHLITATGQRVTLRCSPRSGDLSVYWYQQSLDQGLQFLIQYYNGEERAKGNILERFSAQQFPDLHSELNLSSLELGDSALYFCASSLSPRTFEAFFGQGTRLTVV.

In this sample, this clone turned up many times. The chain is built from TRBV10-3 and TRBJ2-5; D is possibly TRBD1 (5 bases). Germline values: CDR1 ENHRY, CDR2 SYGVKD. The CDR3 consists of 13 residues. Trimming took 10 bases from V and 2 from J, leaving 14 bases between them. Here the CDR3 DNA reads TGTGCCACCCAGACAGACCTACAAGAGACCCAGTACTTC. It codes for CATQTDLQETQYF.

In this sample, this clone turned up many times. V gene TRBV12-3 or TRBV12-4 combines with J gene TRBJ1-2; 11 bases match TRBD1. V shed 6 bases and J 4 bases; nucleotides not matched to a gene: 7. CDR3 length: 15 residues. This CDR3 reads CASRRRTGGSYGYTF. The DNA of the CDR3 is TGTGCCAGCAGAAGAAGGACAGGGGGCAGCTATGGCTACACCTTC.

This clone showed up just a few times. A clone one base away is much larger, so this may be a read error. CDR3 bases: TGTGCCAGTCGCGTGGGCTTAGCCAAAAAAATTCAGTACTTC. Its translation is CASRVGLAKKIQYF. V usage is TRBV2 and J usage is TRBJ2-4; D is unresolved. Germline V lookup: CDR1 SNHLY, CDR2 FYNNEI. CDR3 size: 14 residues.

This clone was seen ten or more times. The chain couples TRBV7-6 to TRBJ2-1; 8 bases line up with TRBD1. The ends lost 5 bases at V and 3 bases at J; junction bases unmatched: 6. Germline lookup yields CDR1 SGHVS and CDR2 FNYEAQ. This CDR3 spans 15 amino acids. The CDR3 DNA reads as TGTGCCAGCAGCGCAGGACAGGGAAACTACAATGAGCAGTTCTTC. It encodes CASSAGQGNYNEQFF.

The CDR3 loop reads CASSSYRETQYF. Here the CDR3 DNA reads TGTGCCAGCAGTTCCTACCGAGAGACCCAGTACTTC. V is TRBV28 and J is TRBJ2-5, with no clear D. The germline CDR1 and CDR2 sequences are MDHEN and SYDVKM. Trimming took off 4 bases at V and 4 bases at J, with 7 bases between the two ends. There are 12 residues in the CDR3.

The V gene is TRBV3-1, the J gene TRBJ1-2; unclear D gene. CDR3 length equals 13 residues. V lost 1 base and J 8 bases, leaving 11 bases between the germline ends. The germline V gene encodes CDR1 LGHDT and CDR2 YNNKEL (reference sequence). The CDR3 DNA sequence: TGTGCCAGCAGCCAAGGACACCCAGGAGGCTACACCTTC. This codes for CASSQGHPGGYTF. Complete variable domain (other parts from reference TRBV3-1 and TRBJ1-2): DTAVSQTPKYLVTQMGNDKSIKCEQNLGHDTMYWYKQDSKKFLKIMFSYNNKELIINETVPNRFSPKSPDKAHLNLHINSLELGDSAVYFCASSQGHPGGYTFGSGTRLTVV.

Points on this clone: A much larger clonotype is one base distant, so this may be a read error. The rearrangement links TRBV20-1 to TRBJ2-5, with a tentative D call TRBD2 (6 bases). The CDR3 is made up of 16 amino acids. CDR1 is DFQATT, CDR2 SNEGSKA, per germline (reference sequence). CDR3 DNA: TGCAGCGCCGATTGGGACTGGAGTAAAAAGCAAGAGACCCAGTACTTC. Translation: CSADWDWSKKQETQYF.

This clone occurred many times. V gene TRBV6-1 combines with J gene TRBJ1-1; weak D call: TRBD1 (5 bases). The CDR3 consists of 16 residues. Trimming cost V 0 bases and J 4 bases, with 15 bases left between them. Germline V lookup: CDR1 MNHNS, CDR2 SASEGT. The CDR3 here is CASSEALDGGSTEAFF. CDR3 nucleotide sequence: TGTGCCAGCAGTGAAGCCTTAGACGGGGGGAGCACTGAAGCTTTCTTT.

There are many counts of this clone. The CDR3 loop reads CSAIPFGGRGYNNSPLHF. In DNA, the CDR3 is TGCAGTGCTATTCCGTTCGGGGGCAGGGGATATAATAATTCACCCCTCCACTTT. This chain uses TRBV20-1 with TRBJ1-6; D may be TRBD1 (6 bases). V lost 4 bases, J lost 5 bases, and 24 bases lay in between. CDR1 and CDR2 from the germline V gene are DFQATT and SNEGSKA (reference sequence). This CDR3 spans 18 amino acids.

The table lists this clone with many counts. The genes are TRBV9 and TRBJ1-1; D is possibly TRBD1 (6 bases). The V gene lost 0 bases and the J gene lost 4 bases, with 10 bases spanning the gap. Germline V gives CDR1 SGDLS, CDR2 YYNGEE. The CDR3 is 14 amino acids. The chain's CDR3 is CASSVVGGTTEAFF. The CDR3 bases are TGTGCCAGCAGCGTAGTGGGGGGCACCACTGAAGCTTTCTTT.

This clone has ten or more counts. This may stem from a read error, because a much larger clone lies one nucleotide away. The gene calls are TRBV6-1 and TRBJ2-2, with 8 bases fitting TRBD2. The length of the CDR3 is 15 residues. V lost 7 bases, J lost 0 bases, and 4 bases stayed unmatched. Germline V gives CDR1 MNHNS, CDR2 SASEGT. Here the CDR3 reads CASILAGPNTGELFF. In nucleotides, the CDR3 is TGTGCCAGCATCCTAGCGGGCCCGAACACCGGGGAGCTGTTTTTT.

This clone has ten or more counts. This sequence joins TRBV7-3 and TRBJ2-2; 8 nucleotides agree with TRBD2. Trimming at V came to 8 bases and at J to 3 bases, leaving 5 bases not matched to a gene. The germline CDR1 and CDR2 sequences are SGHTA and FQGTGA. The length of the CDR3 is 14 residues. CDR3 region: CASRGGLHTGELFF. The CDR3 DNA reads as TGTGCCAGCCGGGGGGGATTACACACCGGGGAGCTGTTTTTT.

The sample holds a few counts of this clone. One junction end disagrees with the germline gene, perhaps due to a read error. The CDR3 DNA reads as TGCGCCAGCAGTGCTCTTGGGAGCGGGAGAGCTCCCAATGAGCATTTCTTC. Translating gives CASSALGSGRAPNEHFF. This chain joins TRBV10-1 and TRBJ2-1, with 8 bases fitting TRBD2. Germline V gene data show CDR1 as WNHNN and CDR2 as SYGVQD (reference sequence). CDR3 size: 17 residues.

This clone was counted ten times or more. This chain joins TRBV7-2 and TRBJ2-4; no clear D. V lost 2 bases, J lost 2 bases, and 10 bases lay in between. Germline V gene data show CDR1 as SGHTA and CDR2 as FQGNSA. The CDR3 spans 15 residues. CDR3 sequence reads: CASSLLAVTKNIQYF. CDR3 nucleotides: TGTGCCAGCAGCTTATTGGCGGTTACCAAAAACATTCAGTACTTC.

This clone was counted many times. The rearrangement uses TRBV7-9 and TRBJ2-7; D is perhaps TRBD2 (6 bases). Germline V gene sequence: CDR1 SEHNR, CDR2 FQNEAQ (reference sequence). V was pared by 8 bases and J by 9 bases, with 17 bases between. This CDR3 is built from 12 residues. The CDR3 sequence: CASAVGGIAQYF. In DNA, the CDR3 is TGTGCCAGCGCGGTTGGGGGGATCGCGCAGTACTTC.

The chain employs TRBV19 and TRBJ1-3; 7 nucleotides agree with TRBD1. Trimming removed 6 bases from V and 4 bases from J; junction bases left unmatched: 15. Germline loops: CDR1 LNHDA, CDR2 SQIVND (reference sequence). The CDR3 totals 17 residues. The CDR3 coding sequence is TGTGCCAGTAGAAGGGGAATTGGCGAGGGGGCCGGAAACACCATATATTTT. This sequence encodes CASRRGIGEGAGNTIYF. The whole variable domain, filled in from reference TRBV19 and TRBJ1-3, reads DGGITQSPKYLFRKEGQNVTLSCEQNLNHDAMYWYRQDPGQGLRLIYYSQIVNDFQKGDIAEGYSVSREKKESFPLTVTSAQKNPTAFYLCASRRGIGEGAGNTIYFGEGSWLTVV.